This TCR beta chain comes out of a study of T cells in Graves' hyperthyroidism and ophthalmopathy. This clonotype was detected ten times or more. Under 3 months was the duration of disease in ophthalmopathy patients, who also had a Clinical Activity Score of at least 3 and a NOSPECS grade of at least 4. Germline CDR1 LGHNT, CDR2 FRNRAP. The V and J ends lost 2 bases and 8 bases, in that order; junction bases with no gene match: 6. This CDR3 is 15 amino acids long. Amplification targeted TCR beta CDR3 regions from RNA transcripts. The HTBI primer set was used in a first-round RT-PCR of the TCR CDR3. A single record per CDR3 protein comes from TCRdb applying MiXCR to the multiplex PCR reads. Among 250,000 to 400,000 distinct CDR3 sequences listed, around 15% were seen once.

The TCR originated in a woman aged 40 to 49 with Graves' ophthalmopathy. This chain connects TRBV12-5 to TRBJ2-1, with TRBD1 matching over 10 bases. Sample: blood. Here the CDR3 reads CASGLHRDRGHEQFF. CDR3 bases: TGTGCTAGTGGTTTGCACCGGGACAGGGGTCATGAGCAGTTCTTC.